This TCR beta chain is from a study of T-cell reconstitution after alpha-beta-depleted transplantation in children. Trimming cost V 3 bases and J 5 bases; bases outside gene matches: 7. This CDR3 spans 15 amino acids. Germline V lookup: CDR1 SGHTA, CDR2 FQGNSA. The table lists this clonotype with a few counts. As it was prepared, the TCRbeta library received unique molecular identifiers. Each CDR3 protein is one row after TCRdb ran MiXCR on the PCR reads. The table has around 600,000 distinct CDR3 sequences, about 10% seen once. The V and J genes are TRBV7-2 and TRBJ1-1; TRBD1 matches at 9 bases. The specimen was PBMCs from the stem cell graft donor, collected from the stem cell graft. This receptor was obtained from a human donor who donated a stem cell graft to a child with acute myeloid leukemia. The CDR3 loop reads CASSFVQGAGTEAFF. The CDR3 bases are TGTGCCAGCAGCTTCGTACAGGGGGCGGGAACTGAAGCTTTCTTT.